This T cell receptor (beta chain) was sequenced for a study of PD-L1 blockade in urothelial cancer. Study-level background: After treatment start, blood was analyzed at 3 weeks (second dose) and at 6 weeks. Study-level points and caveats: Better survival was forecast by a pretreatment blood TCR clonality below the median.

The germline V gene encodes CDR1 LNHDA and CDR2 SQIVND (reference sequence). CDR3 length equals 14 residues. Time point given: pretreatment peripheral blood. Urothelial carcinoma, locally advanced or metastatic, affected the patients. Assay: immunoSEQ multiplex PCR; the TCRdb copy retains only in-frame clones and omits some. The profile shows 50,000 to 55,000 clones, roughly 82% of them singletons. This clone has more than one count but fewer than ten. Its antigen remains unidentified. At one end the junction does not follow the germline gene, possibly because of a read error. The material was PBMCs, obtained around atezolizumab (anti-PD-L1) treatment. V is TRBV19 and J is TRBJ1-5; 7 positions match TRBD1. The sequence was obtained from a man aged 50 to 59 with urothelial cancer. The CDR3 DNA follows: TGTGCCAGTACTATAGACAGGGTCGATCAGCCCCAGCATTTT. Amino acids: CASTIDRVDQPQHF. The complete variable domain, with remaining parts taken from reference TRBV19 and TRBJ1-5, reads DGGITQSPKYLFRKEGQNVTLSCEQNLNHDAMYWYRQDPGQGLRLIYYSQIVNDFQKGDIAEGYSVSREKKESFPLTVTSAQKNPTAFYLCASTIDRVDQPQHFGDGTRLSIL.